The clone carrying this TCR beta chain was recorded at least ten times. What it recognizes is unknown. 5'RACE employing 10-nucleotide random UMIs yielded the cDNA. TCRdb re-derived calls from the 5' RACE reads in MiXCR, one entry per CDR3 protein. The sample has 50,000 to 60,000 distinct CDR3 sequences, over 3.5% seen once. The length of the CDR3 is 14 residues. Per germline, CDR1 MNHEY and CDR2 SVGAGI. The V end was cut by 9 bases, the J end by 6 bases, with 20 bases between. This record comes from a study of neurological immune-mediated disorders. Study observations and caveats: The greatest TCR clonal expansion occurred in HTLV-1-associated myelopathy and the least in multiple sclerosis, which fell below healthy controls.

The sequence derives from a woman aged 40 to 50 with multiple sclerosis. The chain couples TRBV6-5 to TRBJ1-1, with a weak D call TRBD1 (6 bases). Sequenced material: CD4+ T cells from blood. The CDR3 loop reads CASQSRRGQAEAFF. In DNA form, the CDR3 reads TGTGCCAGTCAATCGAGACGGGGGCAGGCTGAAGCTTTCTTT.